The 7 T cell receptor beta chains below come from one sample, sequenced in a study of T-cell memory formation after mild COVID-19. TCRdb re-called the 5' RACE reads through MiXCR, storing one row per CDR3 protein. Of under 300,000 distinct CDR3 sequences in the sample, under 8.5% are singletons; the top ten hold around a fifth. The sample comprised PBMCs or a T cell subset sorted from them (not recorded which). Source of these receptors: a young man who had mild COVID-19 (a few samples of this study predate the infection). Cell type and time point are not known.

This clonotype was recorded a few times. V gene TRBV5-1 combines with J gene TRBJ1-2; D is uncertain. V lost 5 bases to trimming and J lost 5 bases, with 7 bases between them. This CDR3 has 11 amino acids. From germline, CDR1 is SGHRS and CDR2 YFSETQ. CDR3 residues: CASREAYGYTF. The CDR3 DNA reads as TGCGCCAGCAGGGAGGCTTATGGCTACACCTTC. Together with reference TRBV5-1 and TRBJ1-2, the CDR3 gives the full variable domain: KAGVTQTPRYLIKTRGQQVTLSCSPISGHRSVSWYQQTPGQGLQFLFEYFSETQRNKGNFPGRFSGRQFSNSRSEMNVSTLELGDSALYLCASREAYGYTFGSGTRLTVV.

This clonotype has a handful of counts. The rearrangement joins TRBV20-1 to TRBJ1-1; D gene uncertain. Germline CDR1 reads DFQATT; CDR2 reads SNEGSKA (reference sequence). The ends were cut back, 2 bases at V and 10 bases at J, with 23 bases in the middle. This CDR3 comprises 15 residues. CDR3 DNA sequence: TGCAGTGCTAGATCCCACTCCGTTAATGCTGCAGTAGCTTTCTTT. This translates into CSARSHSVNAAVAFF.

The CDR3 protein is CASSHWTVQETQYF. The CDR3 DNA reads as TGTGCCAGCAGCCATTGGACAGTCCAAGAGACCCAGTACTTC. The chain has TRBV5-4 and TRBJ2-5; maybe TRBD1 (6 bases). V was clipped by 4 bases and J by 1 base, with 11 bases between them. The CDR3 is 14 residues long. In germline, CDR1 is SGHNT, CDR2 YYREEE (reference sequence).

This clonotype appeared a few times. The CDR3, as DNA: TGTGCCTGGAGTGAGGACAGGGGCGCTGAGCAGTTCTTC. It specifies CAWSEDRGAEQFF. The chain combines TRBV30 with TRBJ2-1; 9 bases are a match to TRBD1. Germline V gives CDR1 GTSNPN, CDR2 SVGIG (reference sequence). The CDR3 contains 13 residues. J lost 9 bases, V lost 1 base, and 4 bases had no gene match.

This sequence joins TRBV12-3 or TRBV12-4 and TRBJ1-4; 7 nucleotides match TRBD1. The CDR3 consists of 14 residues. V trimming: 4 bases; J trimming: 5 bases; junction bases outside the gene matches: 4. Here the CDR3 DNA reads TGTGCCAGCAGTTGGGGACAGATAAATGAAAAACTGTTTTTT. Its protein product is CASSWGQINEKLFF.

This chain joins TRBV7-8 and TRBJ2-7, with TRBD1 matching over 8 bases. CDR1 and CDR2 from the germline V gene are SGHVS and FQNEAQ. The CDR3 loop spans 15 amino acids. V lost 7 bases and J lost 1; bases outside the gene matches: 9. The CDR3 sequence: CASNPTGGQSYEQYV. Here the CDR3 DNA reads TGTGCCAGCAACCCCACAGGGGGTCAGTCCTACGAGCAGTACGTC.

The J gene is TRBJ1-4, the V gene TRBV7-9, with D perhaps matching TRBD1 (6 bases). Trimming removed 5 bases at V and 1 base at J, with 8 bases between. Germline V gene sequence: CDR1 SEHNR, CDR2 FQNEAQ (reference sequence). This CDR3 comprises 14 residues. DNA of the CDR3: TGTGCCAGCAGCCGGACAGAAACTAATGAAAAACTGTTTTTT. This sequence encodes CASSRTETNEKLFF.